This TCR beta chain was sequenced in a study of shared clonotypes between healthy human individuals. In the study overall: The plates for each donor numbered three CD4 naive, three CD4 memory, two CD8 naive and one CD8 memory.

Measured with immunoSEQ multiplex PCR; TCRdb has only the in-frame clones, and not every one. The sample yields 650,000 to 800,000 clones, 72% seen once. The CDR3 is 16 residues long. Germline V gene lookup returns CDR1 SGHAT and CDR2 FQNNGV. Trimming cost V 0 bases and J 4 bases, with 13 bases left between them. The TCR was taken from a woman in her twenties or thirties in good health. The chain links TRBV11-2 to TRBJ2-1; either TRBD1 or TRBD2 may supply D (5 bases each). Specimen: memory CD4+ T cells sorted from blood. Subset here: CD45RA-negative fraction. In DNA form, the CDR3 reads TGTGCCAGCAGCTTAGAACGGCTAGCAGGGTACAATGAGCAGTTCTTC. It codes for CASSLERLAGYNEQFF.